The sequence of this TCR beta chain was determined in a study of beta chain features in type 1 diabetes. Study-wide results and caveats: Type 1 diabetes patients had TCRB CDR3s that were shorter (moderately but significantly so) in all four CD4+ subsets. Researchers could not determine here whether HLA type influences TCRB rearrangement.

Via CD45RO/CCR7/CD25/CD127/CD95/CD27, cells of the CD4+ naive, central memory, regulatory and stem cell-like memory subsets were sorted. In all sorted populations, purity surpassed 98%. In its sample, this clone was seen a few times. What it binds is unknown. CDR3 size: 16 residues. J gave up 3 bases and V 7 bases, and 12 bases lay outside the gene matches. CDR1 and CDR2 (germline): MDHEN, SYDVKM. The entirety of the isolated RNA underwent reverse transcription, so expressed TCRB transcripts were sequenced. TCRdb's copy holds only in-frame clones and misses some; the assay was immunoSEQ multiplex PCR. The data hold hundreds of thousands of clones, with about an eighth observed a single time.

Sequenced material: naive CD4+ T cells from blood. The J gene is TRBJ2-3, the V gene TRBV28, with 8 bases that match TRBD2. This sequence originates from a man aged 18 to 30 with type 1 diabetes. This CDR3 reads CASTTELAVWTDTQYF. CDR3 in DNA: TGTGCCAGCACCACCGAACTAGCGGTCTGGACAGATACGCAGTATTTT.